A selection of T cell receptor beta chains follows, all from one sample in a study of early T cells in non-severe SARS-CoV-2 infection. TCRdb independently ran MiXCR on the 5' RACE reads; one entry per CDR3 protein. This sample has 90,000 to 120,000 distinct CDR3 sequences, with around 10% found just once. Sequenced input: whole blood. The receptors stem from an adult who was a healthcare worker with PCR-confirmed SARS-CoV-2 infection or an uninfected control (not recorded which). Both conserved end residues are part of each CDR3. The D gene is left open where the match is weak. Clone size, where shown, is once, few, many, or a class for clones that have expanded.

clone_size: many; j_call: TRBJ2-2; v_call: TRBV6-5; d_call: TRBD1; cdr3_aa: CASRQGSSTGELFF; cdr3_nt: TGTGCCAGCAGACAGGGGTCCTCCACCGGGGAGCTGTTTTTT
clone_size: many; j_call: TRBJ2-1; v_call: TRBV2; d_call: .; cdr3_aa: CASSEERVLFF; cdr3_nt: TGTGCCAGCAGTGAAGAGAGAGTTTTGTTCTTC
clone_size: many; j_call: TRBJ2-7; v_call: TRBV12-3/TRBV12-4; d_call: .; cdr3_aa: CASSKVDSLQYF; cdr3_nt: TGTGCCAGCAGTAAAGTGGACAGTTTGCAGTACTTC
clone_size: many; j_call: TRBJ2-3; v_call: TRBV28; d_call: .; cdr3_aa: CASSSPGLADRGDTQYF; cdr3_nt: TGTGCCAGCAGTTCCCCGGGGTTAGCGGACCGGGGGGATACGCAGTATTTT
clone_size: few; j_call: TRBJ2-1; v_call: TRBV2; d_call: TRBD2; cdr3_aa: CASRGGTAGHEQFF; cdr3_nt: TGTGCCAGCAGGGGAGGGACTGCGGGACATGAGCAGTTCTTC
clone_size: many; j_call: TRBJ2-5; v_call: TRBV7-2; d_call: TRBD1; cdr3_aa: CASSRDRGQETQYF; cdr3_nt: TGTGCCAGCAGCCGCGACAGGGGTCAAGAGACCCAGTACTTC
clone_size: few; j_call: TRBJ1-1; v_call: TRBV4-2; d_call: .; cdr3_aa: CASSHSYEAFF; cdr3_nt: TGTGCCAGCAGCCATTCCTATGAAGCTTTCTTT
clone_size: .; j_call: TRBJ2-5; v_call: TRBV14; d_call: TRBD1; cdr3_aa: CASRRQGQETQYF; cdr3_nt: TGTGCCAGCAGAAGACAGGGCCAAGAGACCCAGTACTTC
clone_size: .; j_call: TRBJ1-5; v_call: TRBV29-1; d_call: .; cdr3_aa: CSVGQNNQPQHF; cdr3_nt: TGCAGCGTTGGGCAGAACAATCAGCCCCAGCATTTT
clone_size: .; j_call: TRBJ2-1; v_call: TRBV10-3; d_call: .; cdr3_aa: CAISESGTRADEQFF; cdr3_nt: TGTGCCATCAGTGAGTCAGGAACCCGGGCGGATGAGCAGTTCTTC
clone_size: .; j_call: TRBJ2-2; v_call: TRBV19; d_call: TRBD2; cdr3_aa: CASTLRDYSNRGELFF; cdr3_nt: TGTGCCAGTACCCTCCGGGACTATTCGAACCGGGGGGAGCTGTTTTTT
clone_size: .; j_call: TRBJ2-6; v_call: TRBV7-2; d_call: .; cdr3_aa: CASSLRSLAGAFSGANVLTF; cdr3_nt: TGTGCCAGCAGCTTAAGGTCTTTGGCAGGGGCCTTCTCTGGGGCCAACGTCCTGACTTTC
clone_size: few; j_call: TRBJ2-3; v_call: TRBV9; d_call: .; cdr3_aa: CASSVTSQGTDTQYF; cdr3_nt: TGTGCCAGCAGCGTCACTAGCCAGGGCACAGATACGCAGTATTTT
clone_size: .; j_call: TRBJ1-1; v_call: TRBV5-1; d_call: .; cdr3_aa: CASSSSWGDLNTEAFF; cdr3_nt: TGCGCCAGCAGCTCTTCATGGGGGGACCTAAACACTGAAGCTTTCTTT
clone_size: few; j_call: TRBJ2-5; v_call: TRBV7-9; d_call: TRBD2; cdr3_aa: CASSSHLAGQETQYF; cdr3_nt: TGTGCCAGCAGCTCCCACCTAGCGGGCCAAGAGACCCAGTACTTC
clone_size: many; j_call: TRBJ2-3; v_call: TRBV6-2/TRBV6-3; d_call: TRBD1; cdr3_aa: CASSWGQAYQGDTQYF; cdr3_nt: TGTGCCAGCAGCTGGGGACAGGCCTACCAAGGAGATACGCAGTATTTT
clone_size: .; j_call: TRBJ2-3; v_call: TRBV20-1; d_call: TRBD2; cdr3_aa: CSARDLPGLAGGRTQYF; cdr3_nt: TGCAGTGCTAGAGATTTACCGGGACTAGCGGGAGGGAGGACGCAGTATTTT
clone_size: many; j_call: TRBJ2-7; v_call: TRBV18; d_call: TRBD1; cdr3_aa: CASSPGTGSEQYF; cdr3_nt: TGTGCCAGCTCACCTGGGACAGGCAGCGAGCAGTACTTC
clone_size: many; j_call: TRBJ2-7; v_call: TRBV7-9; d_call: TRBD2; cdr3_aa: CASSSRGTSGMWEQYF; cdr3_nt: TGTGCCAGCAGCTCCCGAGGGACTAGCGGGATGTGGGAGCAGTACTTC
clone_size: many; j_call: TRBJ2-1; v_call: TRBV11-2; d_call: TRBD2; cdr3_aa: CASCTGTSGLNEQFF; cdr3_nt: TGTGCCAGCTGCACCGGGACTAGCGGGCTCAATGAGCAGTTCTTC
clone_size: .; j_call: TRBJ2-1; v_call: TRBV4-1; d_call: TRBD2; cdr3_aa: CASSPIWGTSGNEQFF; cdr3_nt: TGCGCCAGCAGCCCAATATGGGGGACTAGCGGCAATGAGCAGTTCTTC
clone_size: many; j_call: TRBJ1-1; v_call: TRBV7-8; d_call: TRBD1; cdr3_aa: CASSTNRGSRVDTEAFF; cdr3_nt: TGTGCCAGCAGCACCAACAGGGGCAGCAGGGTTGACACTGAAGCTTTCTTT
clone_size: .; j_call: TRBJ1-1; v_call: TRBV28; d_call: .; cdr3_aa: CASRDYTEAFF; cdr3_nt: TGTGCCAGCAGAGATTACACTGAAGCTTTCTTT
clone_size: many; j_call: TRBJ1-1; v_call: TRBV6-6; d_call: .; cdr3_aa: CASISSGNTEAFF; cdr3_nt: TGTGCCAGCATTTCAAGCGGGAACACTGAAGCTTTCTTT
clone_size: .; j_call: TRBJ1-6; v_call: TRBV28; d_call: .; cdr3_aa: CASSLYGRNSPLHF; cdr3_nt: TGTGCCAGCAGTTTATACGGCAGAAATTCACCCCTCCACTTT
clone_size: few; j_call: TRBJ1-2; v_call: TRBV19; d_call: .; cdr3_aa: CASSIDRTANYGYTF; cdr3_nt: TGTGCCAGTAGTATAGACCGGACAGCTAACTATGGCTACACCTTC
clone_size: few; j_call: TRBJ2-3; v_call: TRBV10-3; d_call: .; cdr3_aa: CAVRKADPTDTQYF; cdr3_nt: TGTGCCGTCAGGAAGGCGGACCCCACAGATACGCAGTATTTT
clone_size: .; j_call: TRBJ2-3; v_call: TRBV20-1; d_call: .; cdr3_aa: CSARVSVTSTDTQYF; cdr3_nt: TGCAGTGCTAGAGTATCAGTCACTAGCACAGATACGCAGTATTTT
clone_size: .; j_call: TRBJ2-5; v_call: TRBV5-1; d_call: .; cdr3_aa: CASSAQGLGETQYF; cdr3_nt: TGCGCCAGCAGCGCCCAGGGGCTGGGGGAGACCCAGTACTTC
clone_size: many; j_call: TRBJ1-2; v_call: TRBV28; d_call: TRBD1; cdr3_aa: CASSLYGTGYGYTF; cdr3_nt: TGTGCCAGCAGTTTATATGGGACAGGGTATGGCTACACCTTC
clone_size: .; j_call: TRBJ1-1; v_call: TRBV2; d_call: .; cdr3_aa: CASRGQMNTEAFF; cdr3_nt: TGTGCCAGCAGAGGACAGATGAACACTGAAGCTTTCTTT
clone_size: many; j_call: TRBJ2-7; v_call: TRBV6-2/TRBV6-3; d_call: .; cdr3_aa: CASSPKYEQYF; cdr3_nt: TGTGCCAGCAGTCCCAAGTACGAGCAGTACTTC
clone_size: few; j_call: TRBJ2-5; v_call: TRBV11-2; d_call: TRBD2; cdr3_aa: CASSFASGTETQYF; cdr3_nt: TGTGCCAGCAGCTTTGCTAGCGGCACGGAGACCCAGTACTTC
clone_size: .; j_call: TRBJ2-7; v_call: TRBV20-1; d_call: .; cdr3_aa: CSARRTPSSYEQYF; cdr3_nt: TGCAGTGCTAGACGGACACCGAGCTCCTACGAGCAGTACTTC
clone_size: .; j_call: TRBJ1-2; v_call: TRBV12-3/TRBV12-4; d_call: .; cdr3_aa: CASSFPIGGYTF; cdr3_nt: TGTGCCAGCAGTTTCCCCATTGGAGGCTACACCTTC
clone_size: many; j_call: TRBJ2-4; v_call: TRBV20-1; d_call: .; cdr3_aa: CSAPPVGGLAKNIQYF; cdr3_nt: TGCAGTGCCCCCCCCGTGGGCGGGCTAGCCAAAAACATTCAGTACTTC
clone_size: few; j_call: TRBJ2-2; v_call: TRBV10-3; d_call: .; cdr3_aa: CAIRRTSLSGGELFF; cdr3_nt: TGTGCCATCAGACGAACTAGCTTGTCGGGTGGGGAGCTGTTTTTT
clone_size: many; j_call: TRBJ1-1; v_call: TRBV28; d_call: .; cdr3_aa: CASTRVTEAFF; cdr3_nt: TGTGCCAGCACCAGGGTCACTGAAGCTTTCTTT
clone_size: many; j_call: TRBJ1-1; v_call: TRBV5-1; d_call: TRBD1; cdr3_aa: CASMSRTGDTEAFF; cdr3_nt: TGCGCCAGCATGAGCCGGACAGGGGACACTGAAGCTTTCTTT
clone_size: .; j_call: TRBJ2-4; v_call: TRBV20-1; d_call: .; cdr3_aa: CSSDGGALAKNIQYF; cdr3_nt: TGCAGCTCGGACGGGGGTGCGCTAGCCAAAAACATTCAGTACTTC